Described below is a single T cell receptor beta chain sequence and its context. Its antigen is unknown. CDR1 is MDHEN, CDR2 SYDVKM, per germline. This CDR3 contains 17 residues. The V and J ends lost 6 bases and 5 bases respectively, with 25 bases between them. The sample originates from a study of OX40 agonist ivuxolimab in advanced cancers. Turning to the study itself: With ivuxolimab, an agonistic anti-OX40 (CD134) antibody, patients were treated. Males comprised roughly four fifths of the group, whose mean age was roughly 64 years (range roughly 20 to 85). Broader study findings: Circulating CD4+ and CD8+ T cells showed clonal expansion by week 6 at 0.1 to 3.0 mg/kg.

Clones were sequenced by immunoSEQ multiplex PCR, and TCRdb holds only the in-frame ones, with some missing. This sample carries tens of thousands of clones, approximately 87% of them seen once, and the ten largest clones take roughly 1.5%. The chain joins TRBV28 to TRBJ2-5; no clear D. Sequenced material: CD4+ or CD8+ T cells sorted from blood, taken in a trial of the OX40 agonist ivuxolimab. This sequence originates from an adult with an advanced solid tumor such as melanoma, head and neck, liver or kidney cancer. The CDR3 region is CASSPADGISARETQYF. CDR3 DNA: TGTGCCAGCAGCCCCGCAGATGGGATTTCAGCGCGGGAGACCCAGTACTTC.